The rows below give T cell receptor beta chains drawn from one sample of a study of T cells in narcolepsy. Sequencing was performed with immunoSEQ multiplex PCR; in TCRdb, only in-frame clones are kept and a portion is missing. The data contain 25,000 or so clones, 70% to 90% of them singletons. The sequenced sample consisted of memory (CD45RA-) CD4+ T cells from blood. These receptors were taken from a human donor in good health. The CDR3 runs from the conserved cysteine through the conserved F or W. A D gene is named only where the DNA matches it firmly. Rows give clone size only sometimes, using once, few, many, or a class for an expanded clone.

>NA|TRBV6-1|TRBJ2-7|NA
CASVASHEQYF
TGTGCCAGCGTAGCGTCCCACGAGCAGTACTTC
>NA|TRBV7-2|TRBJ1-6|NA
CASSSGSYNSPLHF
TGTGCCAGCAGCTCCGGCTCCTATAATTCACCCCTCCACTTT
>NA|TRBV19|TRBJ1-5|NA
CATCDRYNQPQHF
TGTGCCACCTGTGACAGGTACAATCAGCCCCAGCATTTT
>once|TRBV11-3|TRBJ2-7|NA
CASSLDLNRVKDEQYF
TGTGCCAGCAGCTTAGATCTTAACAGGGTTAAAGACGAGCAGTACTTC
>NA|TRBV19|TRBJ2-3|NA
CASKRQPSTDAQYF
TGTGCCAGTAAGAGACAACCTAGCACAGATGCGCAGTATTTT
>NA|TRBV6-1|TRBJ2-5|NA
CASTVTGHPAETQYF
TGTGCCAGCACCGTAACCGGGCACCCCGCGGAGACCCAGTACTTC
>NA|TRBV28|TRBJ2-2|TRBD2
CASSSLAGLITGELFF
TGTGCCAGCAGTTCGCTAGCGGGCCTTATCACCGGGGAGCTGTTTTTT
>NA|TRBV6-6|TRBJ2-2|NA
CASRAGNTGELFF
TGTGCCAGCAGAGCTGGGAACACCGGGGAGCTGTTTTTT
>once|TRBV13|TRBJ1-2|NA
CASSLGPGSNGYTF
TGTGCCAGCAGCTTAGGCCCAGGGTCAAATGGCTACACCTTC
>NA|TRBV5-6|TRBJ2-1|NA
CASSLTEANEQFF
TGTGCCAGCAGCTTGACGGAGGCCAATGAGCAGTTCTTC
>NA|TRBV21-1|TRBJ2-4|NA
CAPWGGLAKNIQYF
TGTGCCCCCTGGGGGGGACTAGCCAAAAACATTCAGTACTTC
>NA|TRBV28|TRBJ1-1|NA
CASSHRKNTEAFF
TGTGCCAGCAGCCATCGGAAGAACACTGAAGCTTTCTTT
>once|TRBV27|TRBJ1-1|NA
CASSLFSPGGANTEAFF
TGTGCCAGCAGTTTATTCAGCCCGGGCGGGGCTAACACTGAAGCTTTCTTT
>few|TRBV7-2|TRBJ1-5|TRBD1
CASSVRQGTSNQPQHF
TGTGCCAGCAGCGTAAGACAGGGGACCAGCAATCAGCCCCAGCATTTT
>NA|TRBV28|TRBJ1-2|NA
CASSLGGQLNYGYTF
TGTGCCAGCAGCCTTGGGGGGCAGCTTAACTATGGCTACACCTTC
>once|TRBV5-1|TRBJ1-1|NA
CASSLEDLAPKAFF
TGCGCCAGCAGCTTGGAGGACCTCGCCCCCAAAGCTTTCTTT
>NA|TRBV5-6|TRBJ1-4|NA
CASSVSDGPEKLFF
TGTGCCAGCAGCGTGTCGGACGGCCCCGAAAAACTGTTTTTT
>NA|TRBV5-4|TRBJ2-1|NA
CASSLEAGYNEQFF
TGTGCCAGCAGCTTGGAAGCTGGGTACAATGAGCAGTTCTTC
>NA|TRBV6-1|TRBJ1-5|NA
CAISVGEYSNQPQHF
TGTGCCATCAGTGTCGGAGAATACAGCAATCAGCCCCAGCATTTT
>NA|TRBV5-1|TRBJ2-5|TRBD2
CASSSQGLAGARETQYF
TGCGCCAGCAGCTCCCAAGGACTAGCGGGAGCTCGCGAGACCCAGTACTTC
>NA|TRBV7-2|TRBJ2-7|NA
CASSSDGFSYEQYF
TGTGCCAGCAGCTCGGACGGCTTCTCCTACGAGCAGTACTTC
>NA|TRBV5-8|TRBJ1-1|NA
CACSFFRGVSTEAFF
TGTGCCTGCAGCTTCTTTCGCGGGGTTAGCACTGAAGCTTTCTTT
>once|TRBV6-6|TRBJ1-1|NA
CASRRARGTEAFF
TGTGCCAGCAGACGTGCGCGGGGAACTGAAGCTTTCTTT
>NA|TRBV7-9|TRBJ1-1|NA
CASSLLSIGTEAFF
TGTGCCAGCAGCTTACTCAGTATCGGCACTGAAGCTTTCTTT
>few|TRBV7-2|TRBJ2-7|TRBD2
CASSLMASGRVAYEQYF
TGTGCCAGCAGCTTAATGGCTAGCGGGAGAGTCGCCTACGAGCAGTACTTC
>once|TRBV13|TRBJ2-1|TRBD2
CASSFGLAGAEQFF
TGTGCCAGCAGCTTCGGACTAGCGGGAGCTGAGCAGTTCTTC
>NA|TRBV29-1|TRBJ1-6|TRBD1
CSVGTGGNSPLHF
TGCAGCGTCGGGACAGGGGGCAATTCACCCCTCCACTTT
>few|TRBV15|TRBJ2-3|NA
CATSRDRIPSTDTQYF
TGTGCCACCAGCAGAGATAGGATTCCCAGCACAGATACGCAGTATTTT
>NA|TRBV5-4|TRBJ2-4|NA
CASSLNQEGDIQYF
TGTGCCAGCAGCTTGAACCAAGAGGGGGACATTCAGTACTTC
>NA|TRBV10-2|TRBJ1-5|NA
CASSESRLGSNQPQHF
TGCGCCAGCAGTGAGTCACGACTAGGTAGCAATCAGCCCCAGCATTTT
>few|TRBV11-2|TRBJ2-1|TRBD2
CASRRTSGPYNEQFF
TGTGCCAGCAGGCGGACTAGCGGGCCCTACAATGAGCAGTTCTTC
>NA|TRBV19|TRBJ2-3|TRBD2
CASSPIPGLAGGISTDTQYF
TGTGCCAGTAGTCCTATCCCGGGACTAGCGGGAGGGATTAGCACAGATACGCAGTATTTT
>NA|TRBV30|TRBJ2-2|NA
CAWGRTGELFF
TGTGCCTGGGGGAGGACCGGGGAGCTGTTTTTT
>once|TRBV15|TRBJ2-7|NA
CATSRRQGLFHEQYF
TGTGCCACCAGCAGAAGACAAGGTCTTTTCCACGAGCAGTACTTC
>NA|TRBV7-2|TRBJ2-1|TRBD1
CASRRTGPEQFF
TGTGCCAGCAGACGGACAGGACCTGAGCAGTTCTTC
>NA|TRBV27|TRBJ2-5|TRBD1
CASSSTGTGLETQYF
TGTGCCAGCAGTTCCACCGGGACAGGGCTGGAGACCCAGTACTTC
>NA|TRBV7-9|TRBJ2-5|NA
CASSRQETQYF
TGTGCCAGCAGCCGGCAAGAGACCCAGTACTTC
>NA|TRBV5-1|TRBJ2-3|NA
CASSLGDSRTDTQYF
TGCGCCAGCAGCTTGGGTGACTCCCGGACAGATACGCAGTATTTT
>NA|TRBV13|TRBJ2-5|NA
CASSLGLGGQETQYF
TGTGCCAGCAGCTTAGGCCTTGGGGGGCAAGAGACCCAGTACTTC
>NA|TRBV6-5|TRBJ1-2|NA
CASTTPGGVGYTF
TGTGCCAGCACGACGCCTGGAGGGGTTGGCTACACCTTC
>NA|TRBV6-1|TRBJ1-1|TRBD1
CGSTQGGTEAFF
TGTGGCTCTACACAGGGGGGCACTGAAGCTTTCTTT
>few|TRBV7-2|TRBJ2-7|TRBD2
CADNLAGVLHEQYF
TGTGCAGATAACCTAGCGGGAGTTCTCCACGAGCAGTACTTC
>NA|TRBV6-5|TRBJ1-2|NA
CASSYSGTDNYGYTF
TGTGCCAGCAGTTACTCCGGGACGGATAACTATGGCTACACCTTC
>NA|TRBV11-3|TRBJ2-1|TRBD1
CASSLSGGQNEQFF
TGTGCCAGCAGCTTAAGTGGGGGACAGAATGAGCAGTTCTTC